Sequencing of this T cell receptor (beta chain) was carried out in a study of cytomegalovirus exposure and HLA in healthy donors. Findings and limits, study-wide: Cytomegalovirus status, reportedly, was diagnosed with high specificity and sensitivity by the classifier. In a later analysis, around 18,000 TCR beta sequences were associated with HLA alleles at 0.05 false discovery rate.

Primers for the PCR totalled 60 Vbeta and 13 Jbeta. Only in-frame clones appear in the TCRdb table, and some are missing; sequencing was by immunoSEQ multiplex PCR. The sample lists under 200,000 clones; less than 80% were seen once. Comment on this clone: Its antigen is unknown.

Samples came from healthy bone marrow donors. Trimming stripped 2 bases from V and 8 bases from J, with 12 bases between. The CDR3 totals 12 residues. The germline V gene encodes CDR1 GTSNPN and CDR2 SVGIG (reference sequence). Source material: PBMCs. The chain is built from TRBV30 and TRBJ1-2, with a possible D match to TRBD1 (6 bases). The TCR comes from a man aged 35 to 55 in good health and CMV-seronegative. The CDR3 loop reads CAWSIQTGGYTF. Here the CDR3 DNA reads TGTGCCTGGAGTATACAGACAGGAGGCTACACCTTC.